The 9 T cell receptor beta chains reported below all come from one sample, sequenced in a study of blood T cell repertoires in COVID-19. The data were produced by immunoSEQ multiplex PCR, yet TCRdb's version contains in-frame clones alone and is incomplete. The table records tens of thousands of clones, about 88% of them present only once. The sequencing sample was made of peripheral blood. These receptors were taken from a human donor in a cohort sampled during active COVID-19.

The chain links TRBV6-4 to TRBJ1-2; the match to TRBD1 covers 10 bases. In germline, CDR1 is MRHNA, CDR2 SNTAGT. There are 17 residues in the CDR3. V dropped 2 bases and J dropped 5; count of bases not matched to a gene: 11. DNA of the CDR3: TGTGCCAGCAGTGACGTCTTTTCGGGACAGGGGTGGTATGGCTACACCTTC. Its protein product is CASSDVFSGQGWYGYTF.

The genes are TRBV2 and TRBJ2-5; 9 bases match TRBD2. Germline CDR1 reads SNHLY; CDR2 reads FYNNEI. With V trimmed by 6 bases and J by 5 bases, 4 bases remained unmatched. There are 13 residues in the CDR3. CDR3 sequence: CASREAGGETQYF. The CDR3 DNA reads as TGTGCCAGCAGGGAGGCGGGAGGGGAGACCCAGTACTTC.

The V call is TRBV24-1, the J call TRBJ2-1; 7 bases fit TRBD2. Germline V gene sequence: CDR1 KGHDR, CDR2 SFDVKD. The CDR3 loop spans 16 amino acids. The junction had 11 bases not matched to a gene; V was cut back by 5 bases and J by 5 bases. The CDR3 here is CATSGSGERSNNEQFF. CDR3 DNA: TGTGCCACCAGTGGGAGCGGGGAGCGATCTAACAATGAGCAGTTCTTC.

The CDR3 spells CSVEIQSTDTQYF. CDR3 nucleotide sequence: TGCAGCGTTGAAATCCAGAGCACAGATACGCAGTATTTT. The V and J genes are TRBV29-1 and TRBJ2-3, with no clear D. Trimming cost V 2 bases and J 0 bases, with 6 bases left between them. Looked up from germline, CDR1 is SQVTM and CDR2 is ANQGSEA. This CDR3 contains 13 residues.

V and J are TRBV2 and TRBJ2-3; TRBD2 agrees at 11 bases. CDR1 SNHLY and CDR2 FYNNEI come from the germline V gene. Unmatched junction bases numbered 4, after V lost 4 bases and J lost 1 base. The CDR3 covers 16 residues. Written as DNA, the CDR3 is TGTGCCAGCAGTGCCCAGGGACTAGCGGGCACAGATACGCAGTATTTT. Its protein product is CASSAQGLAGTDTQYF.

Details on this clone: Compared with germline, one end of the junction differs, possibly owing to a read error. This chain links TRBV5-4 with TRBJ2-5; TRBD2 is a possible D gene (6 bases). Germline V CDR1 and CDR2: SGHNT, YYREEE (reference sequence). This CDR3 region has 15 residues. CDR3 sequence: CASSLVIGGQETQYF. The CDR3 bases are TGTGCCAGCAGTTTGGTCATCGGGGGCCAAGAGACCCAGTACTTC.

In this sample, this clone turned up a few times. The chain combines TRBV6-1 with TRBJ1-1; D perhaps matches TRBD1 (6 bases). CDR3 length equals 17 residues. Trimming stripped 3 bases from V and 0 bases from J, with 17 bases between. Germline loops: CDR1 MNHNS, CDR2 SASEGT. Here the CDR3 reads CASSDKDRPTLNTEAFF. In nucleotides, the CDR3 is TGTGCCAGCAGTGACAAGGACAGACCCACCTTGAACACTGAAGCTTTCTTT.

The count of this clone is one. The CDR3 region has the DNA TGTGCCAGCAGTAGGACTAGCGGCGCCTACGAGCAGTACGTC. This encodes CASSRTSGAYEQYV. The rearrangement links TRBV6-5 to TRBJ2-7, with 10 bases lining up with TRBD2. Trimming cost V 5 bases and J 2 bases; bases outside gene matches: 3. The CDR3 runs to 14 residues. The germline V gene has CDR1 MNHEY and CDR2 SVGAGI.

The genes are TRBV5-6 and TRBJ1-2; TRBD1 matches at 7 bases. CDR1 SGHDT and CDR2 YYEEEE come from the germline V gene. This CDR3 has 14 amino acids. V dropped 4 bases and J dropped 2; count of bases not matched to a gene: 5. CDR3 coding DNA: TGTGCCAGCAGCCGGGGACAGCCAAACTATGGCTACACCTTC. The encoded protein is CASSRGQPNYGYTF. The full variable domain, completed using reference TRBV5-6 and TRBJ1-2, is DAGVTQSPTHLIKTRGQQVTLRCSPKSGHDTVSWYQQALGQGPQFIFQYYEEEERQRGNFPDRFSGHQFPNYSSELNVNALLLGDSALYLCASSRGQPNYGYTFGSGTRLTVV.